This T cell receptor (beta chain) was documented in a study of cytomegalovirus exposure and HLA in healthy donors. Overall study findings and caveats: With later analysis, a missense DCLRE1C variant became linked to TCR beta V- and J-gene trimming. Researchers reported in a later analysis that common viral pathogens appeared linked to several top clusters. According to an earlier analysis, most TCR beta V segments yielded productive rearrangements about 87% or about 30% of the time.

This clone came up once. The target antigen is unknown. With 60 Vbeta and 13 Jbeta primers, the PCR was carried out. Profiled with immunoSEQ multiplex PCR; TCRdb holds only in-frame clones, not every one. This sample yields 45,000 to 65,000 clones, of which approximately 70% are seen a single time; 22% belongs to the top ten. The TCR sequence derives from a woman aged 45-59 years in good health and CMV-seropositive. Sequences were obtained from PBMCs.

The CDR3 loop is CASRQGGNEKLFF. Here the CDR3 DNA reads TGTGCCAGCAGGCAGGGGGGAAATGAAAAACTGTTTTTT. The genes are TRBV6-5 and TRBJ1-4; 7 bases map to TRBD1. Germline V gene lookup returns CDR1 MNHEY and CDR2 SVGAGI. The CDR3 runs to 13 residues. The V and J ends lost 6 bases and 5 bases, in that order; junction bases with no gene match: 3.